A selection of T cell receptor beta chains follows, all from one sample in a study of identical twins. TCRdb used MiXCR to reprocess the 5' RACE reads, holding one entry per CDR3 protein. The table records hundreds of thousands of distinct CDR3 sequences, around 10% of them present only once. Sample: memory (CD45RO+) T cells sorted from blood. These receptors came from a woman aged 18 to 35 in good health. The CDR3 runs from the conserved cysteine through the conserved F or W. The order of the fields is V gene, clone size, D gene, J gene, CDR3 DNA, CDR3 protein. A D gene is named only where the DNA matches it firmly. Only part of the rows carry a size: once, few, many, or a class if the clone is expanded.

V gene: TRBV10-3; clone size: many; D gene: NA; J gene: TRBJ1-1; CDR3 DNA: TGTGCCATCTTACAGGGATTGAACACTGAAGCTTTCTTT; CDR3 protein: CAILQGLNTEAFF
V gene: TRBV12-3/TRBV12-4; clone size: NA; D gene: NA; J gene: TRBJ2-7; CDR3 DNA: TGTGCCAGCAGTTTAGCCAGGGCCTACGAGCAGTACTTC; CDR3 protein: CASSLARAYEQYF
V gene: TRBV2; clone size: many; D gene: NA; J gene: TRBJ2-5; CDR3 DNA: TGTGCCAGCAGAGGGCCCTCGAAGTACTTC; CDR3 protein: CASRGPSKYF
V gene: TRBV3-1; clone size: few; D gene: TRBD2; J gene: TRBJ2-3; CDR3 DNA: TGTGCCAGCAGCCCACGGAGCGGGGGGGTCGGCACAGATACGCAGTATTTT; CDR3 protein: CASSPRSGGVGTDTQYF
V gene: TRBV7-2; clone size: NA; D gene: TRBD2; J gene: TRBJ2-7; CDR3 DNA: TGTGCCAGCAGCCCGGGAGGGGCCTACGAGCAGTACTTC; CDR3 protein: CASSPGGAYEQYF
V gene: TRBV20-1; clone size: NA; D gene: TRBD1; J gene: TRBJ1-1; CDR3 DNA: TGCAGTGCGCGCCCCGGGACAGGGCTGTCTGAAGCTTTCTTT; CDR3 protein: CSARPGTGLSEAFF
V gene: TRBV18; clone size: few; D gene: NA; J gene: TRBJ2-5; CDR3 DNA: TGTGCCAGCTCACGCGAGGCGGAGACCCAGTACTTC; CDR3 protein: CASSREAETQYF
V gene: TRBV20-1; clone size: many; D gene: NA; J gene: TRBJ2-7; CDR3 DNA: TGCAGTGCTAGAGGCCCCTCGGGACGAACATACGAGCAGTACTTC; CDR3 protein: CSARGPSGRTYEQYF
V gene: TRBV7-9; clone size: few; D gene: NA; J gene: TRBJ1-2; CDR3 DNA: TGTGCCAGCAGCTTCGGCCAGCAACTCTATGGCTACACCTTC; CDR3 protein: CASSFGQQLYGYTF
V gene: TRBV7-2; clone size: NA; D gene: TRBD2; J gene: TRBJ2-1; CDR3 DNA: TGTGCCAGCAGCCTTGTAGCGGGAGTAGACGAGCAGTTCTTC; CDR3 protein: CASSLVAGVDEQFF
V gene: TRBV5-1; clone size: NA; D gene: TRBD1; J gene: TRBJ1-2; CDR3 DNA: TGCGCCAGCAGCCACACGACAGGGGGCTGGTATGGCTACACCTTC; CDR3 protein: CASSHTTGGWYGYTF
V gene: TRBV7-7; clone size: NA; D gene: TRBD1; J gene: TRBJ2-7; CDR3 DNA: TGTGCCAGCAGCATTGGACAGGGGACCTCCTACGAGCAGTACTTC; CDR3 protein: CASSIGQGTSYEQYF
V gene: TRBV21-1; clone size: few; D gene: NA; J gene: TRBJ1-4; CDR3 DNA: TGTGCCAGCAGCAATCCCCCCCCGGACAGCCCTAATGAAAAACTGTTTTTT; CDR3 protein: CASSNPPPDSPNEKLFF
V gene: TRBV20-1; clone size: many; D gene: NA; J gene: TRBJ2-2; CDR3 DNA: TGCAGTGCCCCCAGCACTTCGAACACCGGGGAGCTGTTTTTT; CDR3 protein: CSAPSTSNTGELFF
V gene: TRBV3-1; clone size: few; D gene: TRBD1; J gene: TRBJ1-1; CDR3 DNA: TGTGCCAGCAGCCAAGTCCAGGGGGATCCAGCCACTGAAGCTTTCTTT; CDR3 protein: CASSQVQGDPATEAFF
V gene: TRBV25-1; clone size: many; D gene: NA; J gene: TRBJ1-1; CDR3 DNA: TGTGCCAGCAGGCCCCTCTCAGGACACCCTGAAGCTTTCTTT; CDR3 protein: CASRPLSGHPEAFF
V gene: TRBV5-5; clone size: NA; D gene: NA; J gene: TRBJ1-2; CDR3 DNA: TGTGCCAGCAGCTTGGCTGTTGGCTACACCTTC; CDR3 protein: CASSLAVGYTF
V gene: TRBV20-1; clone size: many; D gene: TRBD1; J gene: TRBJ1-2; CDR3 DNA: TGCAGTGCTACCCCACAGGGGAACTATGGCTACACCTTC; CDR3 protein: CSATPQGNYGYTF
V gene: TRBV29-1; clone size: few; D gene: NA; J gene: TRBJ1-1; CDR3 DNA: TGCAGTTGTATCGGGGTTGAGGGGAAAATTGAAGCTTTCTTT; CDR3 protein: CSCIGVEGKIEAFF
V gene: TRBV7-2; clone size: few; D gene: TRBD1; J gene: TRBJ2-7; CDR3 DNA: TGTGCCAGCAGCACTAGGACAGGCCGTGAGCAGTACTTC; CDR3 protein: CASSTRTGREQYF
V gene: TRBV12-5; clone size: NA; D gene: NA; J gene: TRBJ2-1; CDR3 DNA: TGTGCTAGTGGCCATGCCGTTAACAATGAGCAGTTCTTC; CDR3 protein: CASGHAVNNEQFF
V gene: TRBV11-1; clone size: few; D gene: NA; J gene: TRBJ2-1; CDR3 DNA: TGTGCCAGCAGCTTAGGATCGGTCAATGAGCAGTTCTTC; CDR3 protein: CASSLGSVNEQFF
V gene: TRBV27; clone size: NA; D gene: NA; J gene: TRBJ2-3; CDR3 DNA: TGTGCCAGCAGACTTATCCCCTCAGGGGGGTATACGCAGTATTTT; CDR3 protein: CASRLIPSGGYTQYF
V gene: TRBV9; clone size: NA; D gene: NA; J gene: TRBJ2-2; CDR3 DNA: TGTGCCAGCAGCGTAGGGAGGAGCCTCGGGACCGGGGAGCTGTTTTTT; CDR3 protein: CASSVGRSLGTGELFF
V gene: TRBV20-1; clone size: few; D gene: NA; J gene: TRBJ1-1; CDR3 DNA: TGCAGTGCTAGAGATTCCCCTGGACGGTCCGCTGAAGCTTTCTTT; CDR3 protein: CSARDSPGRSAEAFF
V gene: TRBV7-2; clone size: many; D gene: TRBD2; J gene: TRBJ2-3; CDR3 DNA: TGTGCCAGCAGCTTCCGGGGGGGACTAGCGGCAGATACGCAGTATTTT; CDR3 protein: CASSFRGGLAADTQYF
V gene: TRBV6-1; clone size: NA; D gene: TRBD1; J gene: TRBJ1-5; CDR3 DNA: TGTGCCAGCAGTCCGCGACAGGGGGGTCAGCCCCAGCATTTT; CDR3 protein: CASSPRQGGQPQHF
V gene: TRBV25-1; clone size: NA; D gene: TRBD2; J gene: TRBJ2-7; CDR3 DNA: TGTGCCAGCAGTGAATCTAGCGGGGCCTACGAGCAGTACTTC; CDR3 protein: CASSESSGAYEQYF
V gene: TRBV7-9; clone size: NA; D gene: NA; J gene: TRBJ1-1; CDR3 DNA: TGTGCCAGCAGCTTAGTTTCGGCTGAAGCTTTCTTT; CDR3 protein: CASSLVSAEAFF
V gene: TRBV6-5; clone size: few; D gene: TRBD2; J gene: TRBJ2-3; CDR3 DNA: TGTGCCAGCAGTTACACCGGGACTAGCGTGTCAGATACGCAGTATTTT; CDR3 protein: CASSYTGTSVSDTQYF
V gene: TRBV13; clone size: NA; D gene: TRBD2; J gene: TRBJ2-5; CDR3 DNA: TGTGCCAGCAGCCCGGGACTAGCGGGGCAGGAGGAAGAGACCCAGTACTTC; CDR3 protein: CASSPGLAGQEEETQYF
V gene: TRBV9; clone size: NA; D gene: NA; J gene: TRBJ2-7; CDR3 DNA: TGTGCCAGCAGCTCCCGGGAGAGGGGCGAGCAGTACTTC; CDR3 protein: CASSSRERGEQYF
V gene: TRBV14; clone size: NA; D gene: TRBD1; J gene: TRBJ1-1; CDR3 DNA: TGTGCCAGCAGCCAAGCCCAACGGGACAGCTTTGGTACTGAAGCTTTCTTT; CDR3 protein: CASSQAQRDSFGTEAFF
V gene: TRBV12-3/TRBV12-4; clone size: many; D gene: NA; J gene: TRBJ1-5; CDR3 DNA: TGTGCCAGCACACGGGGGCTCCAGCAGGATCAGCCCCAGCATTTT; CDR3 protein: CASTRGLQQDQPQHF
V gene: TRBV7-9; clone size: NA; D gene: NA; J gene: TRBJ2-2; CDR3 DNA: TGTGCCAGCAGCCCGGGGGCGGGAGCGACCGGGGAGCTGTTTTTT; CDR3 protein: CASSPGAGATGELFF
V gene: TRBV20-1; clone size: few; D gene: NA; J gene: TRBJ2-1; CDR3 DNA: TGCAGTGCTAGTTCGCAAGAGTCTCATGAGCAGTTCTTC; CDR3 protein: CSASSQESHEQFF
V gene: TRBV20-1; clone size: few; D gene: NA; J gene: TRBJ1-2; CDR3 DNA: TGCAGTGCTAGGTGGGGGGCCGGCTACACCTTC; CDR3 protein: CSARWGAGYTF
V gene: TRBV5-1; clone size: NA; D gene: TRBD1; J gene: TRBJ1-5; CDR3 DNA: TGCGCCAGCAGCCTGACAGGGGGCTATCAGCCCCAGCATTTT; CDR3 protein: CASSLTGGYQPQHF
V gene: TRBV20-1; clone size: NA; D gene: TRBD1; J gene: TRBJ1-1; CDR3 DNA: TGCAGTGCTCCTCGGACAGGGAGCTTAGGCACTGAAGCTTTCTTT; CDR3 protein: CSAPRTGSLGTEAFF
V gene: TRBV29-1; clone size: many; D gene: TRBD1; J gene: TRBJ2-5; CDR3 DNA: TGCAGCGGCGAAGTTGACGCAGGGGGAACCTTCCGTGGGACCCAGTACTTC; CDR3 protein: CSGEVDAGGTFRGTQYF
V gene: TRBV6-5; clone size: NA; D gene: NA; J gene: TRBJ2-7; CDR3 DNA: TGTGCCAGCAGTTATCACGGAAACTCCTACGAGCAGTACTTC; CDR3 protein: CASSYHGNSYEQYF
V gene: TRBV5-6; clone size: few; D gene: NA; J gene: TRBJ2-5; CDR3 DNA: TGTGCCAGCAGCTTGGCACTAGGGACAAAGGAAGAGACCCAGTACTTC; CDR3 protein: CASSLALGTKEETQYF
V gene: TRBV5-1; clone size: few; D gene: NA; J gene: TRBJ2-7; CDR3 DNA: TGCGCCAGCAGCTTGGAGGTAAGGGCTACGGCTATCGATGGGCGATACGAGCAGTACTTC; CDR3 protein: CASSLEVRATAIDGRYEQYF
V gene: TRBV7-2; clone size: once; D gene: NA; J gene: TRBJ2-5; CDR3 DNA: TGTGCCAGCAGCTTATTCGGGGGTAGTGGGGAGACCCAGTACTTC; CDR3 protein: CASSLFGGSGETQYF
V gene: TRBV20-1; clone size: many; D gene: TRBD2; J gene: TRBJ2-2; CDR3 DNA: TGCAGTGCCCCTAGCGGGGGGAACACCGGGGAGCTGTTTTTT; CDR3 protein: CSAPSGGNTGELFF